This record looks at one T cell receptor beta chain sequence and its context. Its antigen is unknown. The authors isolated total RNA from whole blood without sorting T cells. This sample was included in a study of monozygotic twins with inflammatory bowel disease. This CDR3 comprises 16 residues. The authors ran two nested PCRs of about 15 and 9 cycles on TCRalpha and TCRbeta cDNA. Each CDR3 protein gets one entry in TCRdb, which reprocessed the 5' RACE reads and gives no DNA. The table lists over 130,000 distinct CDR3 sequences. Regarding the study as a whole: The authors note that differing immunosuppressive treatments may have added variability to patient repertoires.

The source of this sequence is a human donor with ulcerative colitis or Crohn's disease, or a healthy co-twin of an affected twin (not recorded which). V and J are TRBV12-3 or TRBV12-4 and TRBJ2-1; TCRdb's D call, TRBD2, is unchecked because there is no DNA. The sequenced sample was blood. The CDR3 spells CASSWRRGAVHNEQFF.